Included here is one T cell receptor beta chain sequence, with context. This clonotype was observed many times. The specificity of this receptor is unknown. No qualities accompany the bases; no much larger clone lies one base away. The source of the sample is a study of human T cells and chemical hapten exposure (dated by TCRdb to the early 2020s). Regarding the complete study: For sensitization, 2% DPC in acetone was applied to a 2 cm by 2 cm area of upper inner arm skin. Throughout the roughly 25-week study period, patients were also given weekly therapeutic DPC doses on the scalp. For TCR sequencing, blood came from twenty-nine alopecia patients at anywhere from one to four time points (pre-sensitization, 2, 6 and 24 weeks). In alopecia patients, the study followed how the peripheral blood TCR repertoire changed in vivo over primary and secondary sensitization to diphenylcyclopropenone (DPC), a hapten. Blood samples were taken from patients before sensitization (week 0) and at 2, 6 and about 24 weeks after DPC sensitization. The patient cohort, mostly female, included alopecia areata with under or over 50% scalp involvement, alopecia totalis and alopecia universalis. Patch tests used Finn chambers with 0.01% DPC on the upper back, scored after 6 days by International Contact Dermatitis Research Group standards. Libraries were pooled for sequencing, and per-sample TCR yields varied mainly because of small differences in library volumes within the pool.

Study-level results and caveats: Compared with pre-sensitization or healthy control sets, expanded TCRs formed significantly more large CDR3 similarity clusters, which is consistent with antigen-driven responses. DPC sensitization did not change how many TCRs were above 1 in 1000 frequency, and no evidence was found of alterations in global repertoire structure. Because every patient had alopecia, a presumed autoimmune disease, the patients' immune response might differ from that of healthy individuals. Repeated subsampling changed both the strength of the expansion versus patch-test correlation and the threshold at which that correlation became significant. The number of PT1 expanded TCRs positively correlated with patch test score, significant at thresholds 8, 16 and 32 but not 4.

The CDR3 has 16 amino acids, counting the end cysteine and phenylalanine. Just the 48-base CDR3 DNA is kept, in frame starting at base 1. V loses 3 bases of germline sequence and J loses 4 bases, and the interval between the two ends is 19 bases. Library generation was performed with RACE. This sample was sequenced with a NextSeq 500. Library preparation attached unique molecular identifiers to individual cDNA molecules for quantitative, reproducible TCR counting. From each blood RNA sample, both TCR alpha and TCR beta chains were sequenced. Per the original workflow: The median number of TCRs per sample was roughly 98,000, ranging from 23,224 to 690,600. V, J and CDR3 annotation of the TCR reads was performed with the Decombinator software suite. To make PS versus PT1 abundance plots, every sample was subsampled to the same number of TCRs (28,000). Expanded TCRs were defined as absent before sensitization and observed at least eight times at the 2-week time point. The public reads were run again by TCRdb, first through fastp at Q25 and then through MiXCR, and only productive beta chains were kept. A single entry per CDR3 protein holds the most common genes and DNA from its merged rows. The V and J calls and clone size come from TCRdb's table, not from the authors' own analysis. Within this sample are roughly 380,000 distinct CDR3 sequences, with roughly 4.8% of them counted one time only. The ten top clones hold 2% to 2.5% of the sample.

The time point label here, explained by the study, means: patch test 1, 2 weeks after DPC sensitization. The label giving this sample's treatment or condition can be read as: therapeutic diphenylcyclopropenone sensitization with weekly scalp DPC. Blood at each patch-test visit was drawn before the patch test was applied. Eligible patients were aged 18 to 70, diagnosed with alopecia, deemed suitable for DPC therapy, and excluded if pregnant. Unfractionated whole blood was collected in Tempus Blood RNA tubes, and total RNA was extracted from that blood. This sample comprised whole blood, obtained in connection with sensitization to the hapten diphenylcyclopropenone (DPC). The sequence is built from TRBV12-3 or TRBV12-4 and TRBJ2-7; the D gene is perhaps TRBD1, on 6 matching bases. The clonotype comes from a woman aged 45-60 years with alopecia areata. Some clones in this sample may be carry-over from other donors' samples. The CDR3 corresponds to CASSFPSGQPGYEQYF. Here is the DNA: TGTGCCAGCAGTTTCCCCTCAGGACAGCCTGGGTACGAGCAGTACTTC.